These 2 T cell receptor beta chains share one sample of origin, sequenced in a study of blood T cell repertoires in COVID-19. Assay: immunoSEQ multiplex PCR; the TCRdb copy retains only in-frame clones and omits some. The repertoire holds under 250,000 clones, with approximately 90% as singletons. The sequenced material came from PBMCs or T cells enriched from blood (not recorded which). These receptors all come from a woman in her 30s with acute COVID-19.

The chain recombines TRBV10-1 with TRBJ2-2, with 7 nucleotides matching TRBD1. Germline CDR1 reads WNHNN; CDR2 reads SYGVQD (reference sequence). The CDR3 consists of 14 residues. After removal of 3 bases from V and 3 bases from J, the junction contained 1 base not matched to a gene. The CDR3 DNA reads TGCGCCAGCAGTGAAGACAGGGACACCGGGGAGCTGTTTTTT. The encoded protein is CASSEDRDTGELFF.

The chain carries TRBV7-6 and TRBJ2-1; 7 bases are a match to TRBD1. The V and J ends lost 4 bases and 4 bases, in that order; junction bases with no gene match: 7. The CDR3 consists of 15 residues. The germline V gene encodes CDR1 SGHVS and CDR2 FNYEAQ. The CDR3 region is CASSSKGARYNEQFF. The CDR3 region has the DNA TGTGCCAGCAGCTCTAAGGGGGCTCGGTACAATGAGCAGTTCTTC.